This TCR beta chain was profiled in a study of cytomegalovirus exposure and HLA in healthy donors (dated by TCRdb to 2016 to 2017). Concerning the study at large: An earlier analysis of several hundred of the donors reported approximately 300 Gb of sequence data and some 120 million unique TCR beta sequences from about 200 million T cells. The aim of the study was to test whether cataloging public T cell receptors could identify signatures of past pathogen exposure. Of the roughly 400 genotyped donors, around 81% fell in the genetic ancestry cluster associated with self-reported Caucasian donors. Every discovery cohort repertoire had been produced on one sequencing platform. Alongside the repertoire data, information on donor age, sex, ethnicity and CMV serostatus was compiled. A later analysis re-analyzed previously published TCR beta repertoires from hundreds of donors and added high-resolution HLA genotyping to study TCR occurrence patterns. Using immunosequencing, the study profiled T cell repertoires from some 670 subjects and related those repertoires to cytomegalovirus serostatus. A separate validation cohort of over a hundred different subjects was used in addition to the roughly 700-subject first cohort. Both class I and class II loci were covered by HLA typing, at four-digit resolution. Roughly 5 DR-DQ haplotypes were handled as single units for association and clustering, since linkage in the cohort was strong. Rather than drawing on any new phenotypic data, the later analysis identified candidate immune exposures from TCR beta sequences and the way those sequences occurred across donors. Among around 400 genotyped donors of the cohort, an average of around 240,000 unique TCR beta nucleotide sequences were sequenced per donor, 15% to 20% of them non-productive. The number of typed donors differed by locus: roughly 620-640 for A, B, C, DRB1 and DQB1; approximately 540 for DQA1; approximately 600 for DPA1; and 450 to 480 for DPB1. In an earlier analysis of several hundred of the donors, high-throughput TCR beta sequencing was used to judge whether each TCR beta V gene segment behaved as functional or pseudogenic. A later genetic analysis used genome-wide SNP genotypes for about 65% of the 666 donors, treating that subset as a discovery cohort. An early release covering roughly 640 HLA-typed donors comprised around 300 gigabases of sequencing data and approximately 85 million unique TCR sequences. To predict cytomegalovirus infection status, the study brought together high-throughput TCR immunosequencing, statistical association of individual TCRs with disease status, and machine learning. Study-wide conclusions, independent of this receptor: In a later analysis, most CMV-associated TCR beta chains were found to appear HLA-restricted, with HLA associations seemingly driven largely by CMV exposure. Some 15 rarely observed V segments, including chromosome 9 orphons, were excluded from the earlier analysis of approximately 600 of the donors because counts were too low. The 87-base-pair reads could not distinguish some IMGT-functional V segments, including TRBV6-2 and TRBV6-3, so those segments were excluded. A few of the identified cytomegalovirus-associated TCR beta chains were confirmed in vitro to be specific for cytomegalovirus antigens. Roughly uniform sequencing depth across donors was assumed in presence/absence analyses, although this assumption may not hold. In a later analysis, about 16,000 TCR beta sequences were associated with specific HLA alleles at a false discovery rate of 0.05. Because HLA typing was missing for some donors at each locus, association tests included only the typed subset. When HLA alleles, especially DR and DQ, strongly co-occurred, attributing TCR associations to individual alleles was difficult. A further reported finding was that TCR beta sequences accurately predicted the HLA-A and HLA-B alleles for most subjects in the first cohort. According to a later analysis, TCR association rates differed among HLA loci, with DRB1 alleles showing the most associated TCRs and HLA-C alleles showing the fewest. Correlated functional status among segregating V segments might reflect linkage disequilibrium, but an unknown experimental factor could not be ruled out. According to a later genetic analysis, donors in an Asian-associated ancestry cluster had fewer N-insertions in productive TCRs than the roughly 700-donor mean. Immune exposure information for the cohort was limited to CMV serostatus. In an earlier analysis of around 500 of the donors, most TCR beta V segments appeared in productive rearrangements about 87% or about 30% of the time, broadly matching IMGT annotations. According to a later analysis, parvovirus B19, influenza, CMV and Epstein-Barr virus appeared linked to several top co-occurrence clusters. In a later genetic analysis, a missense DCLRE1C variant was associated with V-gene and J-gene trimming of TCR beta chains, and the association was replicated in an independent cohort. It was suggested by the authors that the approach could potentially be generalized to other disease states and immunological phenotypes. A later analysis found that HLA-associated TCR beta chains were more clonally expanded and had lower generation probabilities than equally common non-associated chains. Cytomegalovirus status was reported to be diagnosed by the classifier with high specificity and sensitivity in both the original and validation cohorts. A cluster of highly shared sequence variants was judged likely to represent a technical artifact of the sequencing pipeline. Most TCR sequences were seen in very few donors, while some public TCRs were found in many individuals. In the study, some 160 TCR beta chains were listed as associated with cytomegalovirus. In this cohort, only TCR beta chains were sequenced, and detectable features were limited by the absence of alpha or paired-chain data.

Details on this clone: Its binding antigen is unknown. No base quality values were provided; no much bigger clone lies one nucleotide off.

In total, fewer than 750 healthy bone marrow donors made up the cohort. At the time of sampling, all cohort members were nominally healthy, though unrecorded immune exposures were likely present. The donor was CMV seropositive and was included in the group of 250 to 300 seropositive cohort members. Every donor gave a peripheral blood sample, and the peripheral blood mononuclear cells from that sample were used for TCR beta sequencing. Genomic DNA extraction from the blood cell samples was performed with the Qiagen DNeasy Blood Extraction Kit. CDR1 and CDR2 were assigned from the germline V gene as SGDLS and YYNGEE. The CDR3 sequence holds 13 residues, the cysteine and phenylalanine included. Left in the record is the CDR3 DNA by itself, 39 bases read in frame from the first base. The V end loses 0 bases and the J end loses 6 bases, and a stretch of 9 bases separates them. Receptors were amplified or captured by the immunoSEQ multiplex PCR assay. For the multiplex PCR, a mixture combining 60 forward primers for TCR Vbeta segments and 13 reverse primers for TCR Jbeta segments was used. The CDR3 region of rearranged TCR beta genes was amplified from genomic DNA with a multiplex PCR assay. Amplified TCR beta libraries were sequenced as 87-base-pair reads on the Illumina HiSeq System. Per the authors' processing: A later analysis tallied roughly 78 million unique TCR beta chains across the 650 to 750 repertoires, and about 12 million of those chains were shared by two or more donors. To remove PCR and sequencing errors, raw reads were error-corrected and collapsed into unique sequences using a nearest-neighbor algorithm that merged closely related sequences. V, D and J gene segments were assigned by aligning CDR3 sequences to IMGT reference sequences. For a sequence to be retained, a match of at least six nucleotides was required to both a V gene segment and a J gene segment. A rearrangement was called productive if the CDR3 had no stop codons and remained in frame with V and J, and every other rearrangement was called non-productive. CDR3 was defined according to IMGT convention as the region running from the second conserved V-encoded cysteine to the conserved J-encoded phenylalanine. The earlier analysis of roughly 590 of the donors excluded any sequence lacking an unambiguous match to a single V gene segment. An earlier analysis of a few hundred of the donors called V segments functional above 56.7% productive rearrangements and segregating when the between-donor standard deviation exceeded 5%. To diagnose cytomegalovirus status from the catalog of TCR beta chain sequences, a statistical classification framework was built. In a later analysis, TCR nucleotide sequences were compared against IMGT/GENE-DB human TR gene sequences so that V and J genes could be assigned. A later analysis assigned CDR3 sequences and most-parsimonious VDJ recombination scenarios with the TCRdist pipeline. In a later analysis, each TCR beta chain was defined by its CDR3 amino acid sequence together with its V-gene family, and reads lacking a unique V-gene family were excluded. As a way to deal with suspected cross-contamination and a sequencing artifact, a later analysis dropped 640 or so nucleotide sequences that were highly shared and had low generation probability. In a later analysis, a clonal expansion index was calculated for each public chain from normalized within-repertoire ranks of inferred template counts. Generation probabilities in a later analysis came from a VDJ recombination model fitted to out-of-frame rearrangements, and those results were checked against IGoR. In a later analysis, TCR-TCR, TCR-HLA and TCR-CMV co-occurrence was scored with hypergeometric tests, and a repertoire-size bias correction was applied to TCR pairs. In a later analysis, false discovery rates were estimated by permuting HLA or CMV assignments 20 times. In a later analysis, co-occurring TCRs were grouped using DBSCAN, with TCRdist sequence similarity added in when clustering inside HLA-allele-positive subsets. Co-occurrence clustering excluded repertoires with fewer than 30,000 or more than 120,000 public chains, plus five with anomalous nucleotide sharing. TCRdb obtained this table from immuneACCESS and retained in-frame rearrangements with V and J assigned. These tables miss some clones; where compared with another copy, unresolved V genes account for less than half of the shortfall, and the remainder is unexplained. D and trimming come from the DNA, and the V and J calls and clone size come from that table. Across this sample there are approximately 85,000 clones, with about 80% seen only once. Clones ranked in the top ten supply more than 20% of the sample.

This clonotype originated in a woman aged 50 to 60 in good health and CMV-seropositive. Sequencing input: PBMCs. The rearranged chain carries TRBV9 and TRBJ1-2; the D gene remains uncertain. DNA sequence: TGTGCCAGCAGCGTAGGGGCAGCCCATGGCTACACCTTC. Its coded protein is CASSVGAAHGYTF.